This TCR beta chain originates from a study of shared clonotypes between healthy human individuals. Study details: There were three CD4 naive, three CD4 memory, two CD8 naive and one CD8 memory plates per donor.

Study-level results: Among a few donors, roughly 5% of naive CD4 clonotypes were found in common. Across subsets, estimated richness was generally greater for naive than for memory populations.

Trimming shortened V by 5 bases and J by 4 bases, and 3 bases separated the two germline ends. The CDR3 runs 10 residues. The germline CDR1 and CDR2 sequences are SGHRS and YFSETQ. About this clone: Its matching antigen is unknown.

Sequenced by immunoSEQ multiplex PCR; TCRdb stores in-frame clones only, minus some. The table has about 2.4 million clones, 85% to 95% seen once. The J gene is TRBJ2-5, the V gene TRBV5-1; D uncertain. The sequence derives from a man younger than 35 in good health. Input material: naive CD4+ T cells sorted from blood. The subset: CD45RA+ positively selected. The DNA for the CDR3 is TGCGCCAGCAGGTTAGAGACCCAGTACTTC. This sequence encodes CASRLETQYF.